The clone carrying this T cell receptor beta chain was seen many times. Its antigen is still unknown. This entry is derived from a study of T-cell reconstitution after alpha-beta-depleted transplantation in children. Study results and limitations: The origin of high day-60 TCRbeta diversity in some patients lay in surviving recipient T cells and thymic progenitors. The origin of alpha-beta T cells about two months after transplant was reportedly several hundred expanded graft clones. T-cell counts and diversity were attributed mostly to newly produced T cells one year after transplant.

The CDR3 consists of 12 residues. The J segment lost 4 bases and the V segment lost 6 bases, leaving 2 bases of the junction unmatched. The V gene's germline CDR1 is MNHNS and CDR2 SASEGT. Using unique molecular identifiers, the investigators prepared the TCRbeta library. Using its own MiXCR run on the PCR reads, TCRdb lists one record per CDR3 protein. This table holds 250,000 to 300,000 distinct CDR3 sequences, around 7.3% found once. The J gene is TRBJ1-2, the V gene TRBV6-1; 7 nucleotides match TRBD1. This receptor was obtained from a female patient aged 2-9 years who had a stem cell transplant for Fanconi anemia, so the T cells may come from the graft donor. The specimen was peripheral blood, collected 360 days after TCRalphabeta/CD19-depleted stem cell transplant. The CDR3 DNA is TGTGCCAGCAGACAGGGGAGCTATGGCTACACCTTC. This gives the protein CASRQGSYGYTF.